One sample yielded the 16 T cell receptor beta chains listed below, sequenced in a study of PD-1 blockade in classical Hodgkin lymphoma. Noted time point: cycle 4 day 1 (C4D1), after 6 weeks of nivolumab. All trial patients relapsed after autologous stem cell transplantation. The repertoire was sequenced with immunoSEQ multiplex PCR; TCRdb's copy has only in-frame clones and lacks some. This table holds approximately 45,000 clones, 60% to 70% found once. Material: peripheral blood mononuclear cells (PBMCs), obtained before the fourth cycle of nivolumab. The receptors come from a human donor with classical Hodgkin lymphoma.

V usage is TRBV7-9 and J usage is TRBJ1-1; 7 bases are a match to TRBD1. Germline assignment: CDR1 SEHNR and CDR2 FQNEAQ (reference sequence). Trimming at V came to 3 bases and at J to 8 bases, leaving 3 bases not matched to a gene. CDR3 length equals 12 residues. The CDR3 region has the DNA TGTGCCAGCAGCTTCTGGACAGGCGAAGCTTTCTTT. It translates to CASSFWTGEAFF.

The chain is built from TRBV29-1 and TRBJ2-7; 8 nucleotides agree with TRBD1. Germline V gene data show CDR1 as SQVTM and CDR2 as ANQGSEA. Trimming took 7 bases from V and 2 from J; bases not matched to a gene: 4. The CDR3 is 12 amino acids. In DNA form, the CDR3 reads TGCAGCGCCGGACAGGGAGCCTACGAGCAGTACTTC. As protein: CSAGQGAYEQYF.

This sequence joins TRBV7-9 and TRBJ2-1; no reliable D call. Germline V lookup: CDR1 SEHNR, CDR2 FQNEAQ (reference sequence). The CDR3 covers 16 residues. Trimming removed 0 bases from V and 5 bases from J, with 14 bases in between. The CDR3 nucleotides are TGTGCCAGCAGCTTAGCGCAGGCAGGTTACGACAATGAGCAGTTCTTC. It yields the protein CASSLAQAGYDNEQFF.

The chain is built from TRBV5-1 and TRBJ2-1; 7 bases are shared with TRBD1. The CDR3 sequence is 15 residues long. Germline V gene lookup returns CDR1 SGHRS and CDR2 YFSETQ. With 4 bases clipped from V and 2 bases from J, the junction kept 6 bases outside the gene matches. CDR3 bases: TGCGCCAGCAGCCCGGACAGGTTCACCTACAATGAGCAGTTCTTC. It specifies CASSPDRFTYNEQFF.

CDR3 protein: CAWSMEGSFRGKLFF. The CDR3 nucleotides are TGTGCCTGGAGTATGGAGGGGAGTTTTCGAGGAAAACTGTTTTTT. This sequence joins TRBV30 and TRBJ1-4; TRBD1 might be the D (5 bases). The CDR3 loop spans 15 amino acids. The germline V gene encodes CDR1 GTSNPN and CDR2 SVGIG (reference sequence). Trimming took 2 bases from V and 10 from J, leaving 20 bases between them.

The chain uses TRBV6-1 and TRBJ1-5; D not resolved. Trimming pared 7 bases from V and 5 bases from J, leaving 12 bases between. CDR3 length equals 13 residues. Germline V gives CDR1 MNHNS, CDR2 SASEGT. CDR3 nucleotide sequence: TGTGCCAGCATCGAGGACGGTTATCAGCCCCAGCATTTT. It encodes CASIEDGYQPQHF.

This chain links TRBV28 with TRBJ1-2, with TRBD1 matching over 10 bases. The germline gives CDR1 MDHEN, CDR2 SYDVKM. V shed 3 bases and J 4 bases; nucleotides not matched to a gene: 2. This CDR3 spans 14 amino acids. Written as DNA, the CDR3 is TGTGCCAGCAGTTTTGGGGACAGGGGCTATGGCTACACCTTC. Translation: CASSFGDRGYGYTF.

CDR3 in DNA: TGTGCCAGCAGCTCCCGCCCAGAACTTCGGGTCGCCGAGCAGTACTTC. Protein: CASSSRPELRVAEQYF. The rearrangement links TRBV7-9 to TRBJ2-7; D remains ambiguous. CDR3 length equals 16 residues. V was cut by 4 bases and J by 6 bases, with 22 bases left in between. The germline V gene has CDR1 SEHNR and CDR2 FQNEAQ (reference sequence).

The rearrangement links TRBV13 to TRBJ1-5; unclear D gene. Trimming took 0 bases from V and 2 from J, leaving 8 bases between them. There are 15 residues in the CDR3. Per germline, CDR1 PRHDT and CDR2 FYEKMQ (reference sequence). CDR3 region: CASSLGGGGNQPQHF. The DNA of the CDR3 is TGTGCCAGCAGCTTAGGAGGTGGGGGCAATCAGCCCCAGCATTTT.

This clone was recorded once. The CDR3 nucleotides read TGCGCCAGCAGCCGATCCGGGTCGAACACCGGGGAGCTGTTTTTT. It yields the protein CASSRSGSNTGELFF. V is TRBV4-1 and J is TRBJ2-2; no reliable D call. Germline V gene data show CDR1 as MGHRA and CDR2 as YSYEKL. V was cut by 4 bases and J by 0 bases, with 9 bases left in between. The CDR3 loop spans 15 amino acids.

The chain joins TRBV28 to TRBJ1-6; a possible D gene is TRBD1 (6 bases). Germline CDR1 and CDR2: MDHEN and SYDVKM. V lost 5 bases to trimming and J lost 10 bases, with 9 bases between them. CDR3 size: 12 residues. This chain's CDR3 is CASSTGNSPLHF. Written as DNA, the CDR3 is TGTGCCAGCAGTACAGGGAACTCACCCCTCCACTTT.

This clone was seen once. The chain uses TRBV6-5 and TRBJ2-7; 12 bases are a match to TRBD2. Trimming at V came to 5 bases and at J to 6 bases, leaving 2 bases not matched to a gene. The CDR3 covers 13 residues. Germline CDR1 and CDR2: MNHEY and SVGAGI. The CDR3, as DNA: TGTGCCAGCAGTAGGACTAGCGGGATCGAGCAGTACTTC. Residues: CASSRTSGIEQYF.

The V call is TRBV7-2, the J call TRBJ2-3; 7 positions match TRBD2. CDR3 length equals 16 residues. Trimming removed 5 bases from V and 4 bases from J; junction bases left unmatched: 12. The V gene's germline CDR1 is SGHTA and CDR2 FQGNSA. The CDR3 region has the DNA TGTGCCAGCAGCGGGTGGCAGCGGGGATCGGCAGATACGCAGTATTTT. It codes for CASSGWQRGSADTQYF.

V is TRBV19 and J is TRBJ1-1, with D tentatively TRBD1 (6 bases). There are 12 residues in the CDR3. Germline V gives CDR1 LNHDA, CDR2 SQIVND (reference sequence). The V gene lost 7 bases and the J gene lost 4 bases, with 10 bases spanning the gap. CDR3 nucleotides: TGTGCCAGTACGCAGGGGTTCACTGAAGCTTTCTTT. Protein: CASTQGFTEAFF.

This clone has just one count. The chain couples TRBV7-2 to TRBJ1-1; tentatively, D is TRBD1 (5 bases). The CDR3 is 15 residues long. Germline CDR1 reads SGHTA; CDR2 reads FQGNSA. V lost 1 base to trimming and J lost 5 bases, with 14 bases between them. CDR3 region: CASSLVPGTGTEAFF. The CDR3 DNA follows: TGTGCCAGCAGCTTAGTGCCAGGGACCGGAACTGAAGCTTTCTTT.

The V call is TRBV10-3, the J call TRBJ2-3; 10 bases match TRBD2. CDR3 size: 16 residues. The ends lost 5 bases at V and 0 bases at J; junction bases unmatched: 5. Germline CDR1 ENHRY, CDR2 SYGVKD. CDR3 nucleotide sequence: TGTGCCATCAGTCGGACTAGCGGCCAGAGCACAGATACGCAGTATTTT. Its protein is CAISRTSGQSTDTQYF.